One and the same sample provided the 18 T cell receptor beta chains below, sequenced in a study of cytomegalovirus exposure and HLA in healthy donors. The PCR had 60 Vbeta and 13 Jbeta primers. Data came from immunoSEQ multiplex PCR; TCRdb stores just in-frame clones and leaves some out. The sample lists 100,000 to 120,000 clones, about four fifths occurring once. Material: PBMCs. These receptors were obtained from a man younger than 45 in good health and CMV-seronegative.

The CDR3, as DNA: TGCGCCAGCAGCCAAGATAGCCGGCAAGAGACCCAGTACTTC. Amino acid sequence: CASSQDSRQETQYF. The chain recombines TRBV4-3 with TRBJ2-5, with D uncertain. Germline CDR1 reads LGHNA; CDR2 reads YSLEER. This CDR3 comprises 14 residues. V was clipped by 0 bases and J by 2 bases, with 7 bases between them.

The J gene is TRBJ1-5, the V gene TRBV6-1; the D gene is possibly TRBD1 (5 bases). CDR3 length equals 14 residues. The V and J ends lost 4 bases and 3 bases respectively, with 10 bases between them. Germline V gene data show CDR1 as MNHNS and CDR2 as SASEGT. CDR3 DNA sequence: TGTGCCAGCAGTGGTCTCAGGGACAATCAGCCCCAGCATTTT. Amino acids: CASSGLRDNQPQHF.

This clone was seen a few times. CDR3 bases: TGTGCCAGCAGTTTATGGGCTAGCGGGAGGGCTGAGCAGTTCTTC. This codes for CASSLWASGRAEQFF. The chain combines TRBV28 with TRBJ2-1; 12 bases agree with TRBD2. This CDR3 is 15 amino acids long. The V gene's germline CDR1 is MDHEN and CDR2 SYDVKM. V was pared by 0 bases and J by 9 bases, with 3 bases of the junction left unmatched.

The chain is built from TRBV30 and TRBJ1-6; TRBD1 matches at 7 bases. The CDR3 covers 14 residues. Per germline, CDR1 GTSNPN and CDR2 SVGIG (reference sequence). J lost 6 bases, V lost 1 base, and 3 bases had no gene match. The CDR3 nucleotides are TGTGCCTGGAGTGCCGGGACAGTTAATTCACCCCTCCACTTT. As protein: CAWSAGTVNSPLHF.

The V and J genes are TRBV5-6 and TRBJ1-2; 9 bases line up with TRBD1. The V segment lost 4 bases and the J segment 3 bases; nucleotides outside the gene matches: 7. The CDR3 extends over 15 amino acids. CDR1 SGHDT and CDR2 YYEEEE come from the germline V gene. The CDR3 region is CASSPRDRVDYGYTF. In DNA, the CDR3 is TGTGCCAGCAGCCCCCGGGACAGGGTGGACTATGGCTACACCTTC.

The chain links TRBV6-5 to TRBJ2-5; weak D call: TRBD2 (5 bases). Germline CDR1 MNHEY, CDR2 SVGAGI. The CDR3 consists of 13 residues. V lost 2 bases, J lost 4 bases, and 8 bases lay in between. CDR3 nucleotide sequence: TGTGCCAGCAGTTACGGCGGGCGAGAGACCCAGTACTTC. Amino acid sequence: CASSYGGRETQYF.

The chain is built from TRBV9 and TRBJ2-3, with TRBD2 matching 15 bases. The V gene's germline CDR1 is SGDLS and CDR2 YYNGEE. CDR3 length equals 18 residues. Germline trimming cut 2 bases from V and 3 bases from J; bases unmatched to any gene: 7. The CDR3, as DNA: TGTGCCAGCAGCGTTAATCCTGGACTAGCGGGGGGGACAGATACGCAGTATTTT. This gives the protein CASSVNPGLAGGTDTQYF.

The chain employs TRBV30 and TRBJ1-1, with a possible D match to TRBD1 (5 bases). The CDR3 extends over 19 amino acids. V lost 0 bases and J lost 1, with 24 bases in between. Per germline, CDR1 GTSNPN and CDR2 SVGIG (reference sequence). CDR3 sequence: CAWSVTRGTQGAQNTEAFF. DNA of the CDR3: TGTGCCTGGAGTGTAACGCGCGGAACCCAGGGCGCCCAGAACACTGAAGCTTTCTTT.

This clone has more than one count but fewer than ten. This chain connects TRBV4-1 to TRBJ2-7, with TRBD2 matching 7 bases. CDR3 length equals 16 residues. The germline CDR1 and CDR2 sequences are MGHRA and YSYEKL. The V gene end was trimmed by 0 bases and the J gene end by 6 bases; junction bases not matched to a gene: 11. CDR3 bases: TGCGCCAGCAGCCAAGATCGTTTCCCAGCGGGAAGCGAGCAGTACTTC. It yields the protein CASSQDRFPAGSEQYF.

The CDR3 coding sequence is TGCGCCAGCAGCCAAGATCAGGGGGGCAACGACGGAACCTACGAGCAGTACTTC. Translated, it gives CASSQDQGGNDGTYEQYF. This chain connects TRBV4-1 to TRBJ2-7, with D possibly matching TRBD1 (7 bases). This CDR3 contains 18 residues. Germline V CDR1 and CDR2: MGHRA, YSYEKL. Trimming stripped 0 bases from V and 2 bases from J, with 20 bases between.

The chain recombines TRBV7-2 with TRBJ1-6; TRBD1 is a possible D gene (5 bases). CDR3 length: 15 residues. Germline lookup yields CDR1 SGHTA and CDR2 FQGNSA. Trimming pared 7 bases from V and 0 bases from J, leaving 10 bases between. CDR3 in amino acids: CASTSGGSYNSPLHF. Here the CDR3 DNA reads TGTGCCAGCACCTCGGGGGGCTCCTATAATTCACCCCTCCACTTT.

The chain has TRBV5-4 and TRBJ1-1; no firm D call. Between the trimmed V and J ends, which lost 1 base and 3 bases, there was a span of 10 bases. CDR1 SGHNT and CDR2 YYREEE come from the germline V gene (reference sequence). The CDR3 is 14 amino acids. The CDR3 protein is CASSLITRDTEAFF. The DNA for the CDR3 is TGTGCCAGCAGCTTGATAACGAGGGACACTGAAGCTTTCTTT.

DNA of the CDR3: TGTGCCACCGGACAGGGGCTGGGCACAGATACGCAGTATTTT. This sequence encodes CATGQGLGTDTQYF. The chain is built from TRBV19 and TRBJ2-3; 9 positions agree with TRBD1. The CDR3 has 14 amino acids. With V trimmed by 10 bases and J by 1 base, 6 bases remained unmatched. Germline CDR1 reads LNHDA; CDR2 reads SQIVND (reference sequence). Complete variable domain (other parts from reference TRBV19 and TRBJ2-3): DGGITQSPKYLFRKEGQNVTLSCEQNLNHDAMYWYRQDPGQGLRLIYYSQIVNDFQKGDIAEGYSVSREKKESFPLTVTSAQKNPTAFYLCATGQGLGTDTQYFGPGTRLTVL.

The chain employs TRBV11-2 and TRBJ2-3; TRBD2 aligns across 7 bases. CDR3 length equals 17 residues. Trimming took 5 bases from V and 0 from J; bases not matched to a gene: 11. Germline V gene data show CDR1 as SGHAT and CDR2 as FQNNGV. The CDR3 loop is CASSIAGGAGSTDTQYF. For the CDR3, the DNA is TGTGCCAGCAGCATTGCCGGGGGAGCGGGGAGCACAGATACGCAGTATTTT.

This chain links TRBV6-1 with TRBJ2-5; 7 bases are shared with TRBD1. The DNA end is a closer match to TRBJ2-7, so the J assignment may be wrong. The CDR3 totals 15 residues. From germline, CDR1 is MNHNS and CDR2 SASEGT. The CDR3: CASSEAETGSYEQYF. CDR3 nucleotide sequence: TGTGCCAGCAGTGAAGCAGAGACAGGGAGCTACGAGCAGTACTTC.

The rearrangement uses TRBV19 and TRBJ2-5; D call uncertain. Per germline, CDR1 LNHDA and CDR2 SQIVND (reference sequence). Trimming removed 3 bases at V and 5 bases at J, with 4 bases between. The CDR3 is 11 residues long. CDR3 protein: CASSIMETQYF. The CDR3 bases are TGTGCCAGTAGTATTATGGAGACCCAGTACTTC.

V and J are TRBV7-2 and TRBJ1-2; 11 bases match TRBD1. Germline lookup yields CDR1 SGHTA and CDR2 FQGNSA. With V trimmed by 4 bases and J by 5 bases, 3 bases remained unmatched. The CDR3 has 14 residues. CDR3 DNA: TGTGCCAGCAGCTGGGACAGGGGGTCTTATGGCTACACCTTC. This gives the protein CASSWDRGSYGYTF. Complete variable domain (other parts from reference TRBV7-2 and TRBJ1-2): GAGVSQSPSNKVTEKGKDVELRCDPISGHTALYWYRQSLGQGLEFLIYFQGNSAPDKSGLPSDRFSAERTGGSVSTLTIQRTQQEDSAVYLCASSWDRGSYGYTFGSGTRLTVV.

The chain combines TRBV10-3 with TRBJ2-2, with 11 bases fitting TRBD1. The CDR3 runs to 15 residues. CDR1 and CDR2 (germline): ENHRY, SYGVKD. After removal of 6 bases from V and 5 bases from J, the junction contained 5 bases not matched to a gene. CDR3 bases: TGTGCCATCAGCAGGACAGGGGGCGGGACCGGGGAGCTGTTTTTT. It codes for CAISRTGGGTGELFF.